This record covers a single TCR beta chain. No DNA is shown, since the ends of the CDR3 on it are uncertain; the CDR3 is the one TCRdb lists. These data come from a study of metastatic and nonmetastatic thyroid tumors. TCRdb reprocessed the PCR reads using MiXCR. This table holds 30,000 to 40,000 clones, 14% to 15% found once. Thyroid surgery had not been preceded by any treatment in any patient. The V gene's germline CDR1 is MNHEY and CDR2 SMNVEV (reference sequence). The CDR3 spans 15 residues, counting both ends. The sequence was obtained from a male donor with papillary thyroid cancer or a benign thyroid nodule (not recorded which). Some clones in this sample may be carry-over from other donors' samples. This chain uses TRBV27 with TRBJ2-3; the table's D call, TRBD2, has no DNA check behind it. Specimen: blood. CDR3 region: CASSWAGGSTDKLYF.